This record concerns one T cell receptor beta chain sequence. The antigen is undetermined. Profiling relied on immunoSEQ multiplex PCR, and the TCRdb table lists in-frame clones only, not all of them. The sample carries more than 15,000 clones, approximately 76% recorded once. Germline CDR1 reads SGHRS; CDR2 reads YFSETQ. V dropped 4 bases and J dropped 1; count of bases not matched to a gene: 7. The CDR3 has 15 residues. The data were taken from a study of CD4+ T cells in melanoma. Findings and caveats of the study: In melanoma, neoantigen-specific CD4+ T cells reportedly differed in differentiation state. A reported correlation linked neoantigen-specific CD4+ T cells to CD8+, macrophage and B cell function.

The V and J genes are TRBV5-1 and TRBJ2-7, with 8 bases identical to TRBD2. Specimen: cells from a culture (not recorded whether cultured in vitro). The sequence was obtained from a human donor with melanoma. This CDR3 is CASSESGGYSYEQYF. The CDR3 DNA reads as TGCGCCAGCAGCGAGAGCGGGGGTTATTCCTACGAGCAGTACTTC.